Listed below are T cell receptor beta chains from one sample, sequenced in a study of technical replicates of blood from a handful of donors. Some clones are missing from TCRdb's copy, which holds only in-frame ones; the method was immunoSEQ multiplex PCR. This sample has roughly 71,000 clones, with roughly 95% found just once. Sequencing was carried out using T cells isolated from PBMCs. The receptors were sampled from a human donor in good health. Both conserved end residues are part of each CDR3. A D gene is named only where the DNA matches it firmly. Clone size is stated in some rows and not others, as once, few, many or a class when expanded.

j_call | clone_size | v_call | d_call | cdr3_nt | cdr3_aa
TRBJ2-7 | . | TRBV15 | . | TGTGCCACCAGCAGAGCCTCCCACGAGCAGTACTTC | CATSRASHEQYF
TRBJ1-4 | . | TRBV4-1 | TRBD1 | TGCGCCAGCACCCCGCGAACAGGGGGCTCCGCAACTAATGAAAAACTGTTTTTT | CASTPRTGGSATNEKLFF
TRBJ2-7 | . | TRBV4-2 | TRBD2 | TGTGCCAGCAGCCAAGGACTAGCGGGGAACGAGCAGTACTTC | CASSQGLAGNEQYF
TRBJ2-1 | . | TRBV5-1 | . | TGCGCCAGCAGCTTAAGGAGCTCCTACAATGAGCAGTTCTTC | CASSLRSSYNEQFF
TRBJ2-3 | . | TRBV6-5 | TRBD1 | TGTGCCAGCAGTTACGGAACAGGGGGCCCGCAGTATTTT | CASSYGTGGPQYF
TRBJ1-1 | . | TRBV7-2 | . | TGTGCCAGCAGCCCCCCAGGATCAATGAACACTGAAGCTTTCTTT | CASSPPGSMNTEAFF
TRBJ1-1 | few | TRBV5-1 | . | TGCGCCAGCAGCTTGGCCACGGTGAACACTGAAGCTTTCTTT | CASSLATVNTEAFF
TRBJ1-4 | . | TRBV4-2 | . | TGTGCCAGCAGCCAAGCACCCCCCGGGTCAACTAATGAAAAACTGTTTTTT | CASSQAPPGSTNEKLFF
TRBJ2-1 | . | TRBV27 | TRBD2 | TGTGCCAGCAGTTTAACTAGCGGCGATAGCTCCTACAATGAGCAGTTCTTC | CASSLTSGDSSYNEQFF
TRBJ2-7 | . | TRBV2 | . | TGTGCCAGCAGTGTTCAGATGGGGACATACTCCTACGAGCAGTACTTC | CASSVQMGTYSYEQYF
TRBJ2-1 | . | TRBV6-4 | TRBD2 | TGTGCCAGCAGTCCCGGACTAGCGGGAGGCTACAATGAGCAGTTCTTC | CASSPGLAGGYNEQFF
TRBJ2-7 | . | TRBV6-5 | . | TGTGCCAGCAGTTACACAGGGAGTGAGTACGAGCAGTACTTC | CASSYTGSEYEQYF
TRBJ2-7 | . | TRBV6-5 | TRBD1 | TGTGCCAGCAGTTACTTGGGACAGGGCTACGAGCAGTACTTC | CASSYLGQGYEQYF
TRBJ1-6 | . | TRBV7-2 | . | TGTGCCAGCAGCTTGTCAAATTCACCCCTCCACTTT | CASSLSNSPLHF
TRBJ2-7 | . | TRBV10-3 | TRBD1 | TGTGCCATCAGTGAGTCCTTGGGGACAGAATCGATCACCTACGAGCAGTACTTC | CAISESLGTESITYEQYF
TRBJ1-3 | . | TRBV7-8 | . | TGTGCCAGCAGCAAAGACGGCAGGGGTGGTGGAAACACCATATATTTT | CASSKDGRGGGNTIYF
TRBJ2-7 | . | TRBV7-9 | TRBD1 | TGTGCCAGCAGCTGGCCTGGACAGGGCCTTTACGAGCAGTACTTC | CASSWPGQGLYEQYF
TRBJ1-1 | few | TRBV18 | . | TGTGCCAGCTCACAACGGGTGGCGGACACTGAAGCTTTCTTT | CASSQRVADTEAFF